The clone carrying this T cell receptor (beta chain) was observed a single time. This entry is derived from a study of cytomegalovirus exposure and HLA in healthy donors. At the level of the study: The 110 or so validation repertoires used the same platform as the roughly 670 first-cohort repertoires, a later analysis reported.

The V and J ends lost 3 bases and 6 bases, in that order; junction bases with no gene match: 10. Germline CDR1 reads KGHSH; CDR2 reads LQKENI. The CDR3 sequence is 16 residues long. Libraries were prepared by immunoSEQ multiplex PCR; TCRdb keeps only in-frame clonotypes and omits some of them. The top ten hold roughly 12% of the sample, which has tens of thousands of clones, almost 85% seen once. Sample: PBMCs. The TCR originated in a woman under 30 in good health and CMV-seropositive. V and J are TRBV18 and TRBJ2-1, with 8 bases aligning to TRBD2. CDR3 nucleotides: TGTGCCAGCTCACCGCTCTCCGGGGGGGGCCGCAATGAGCAGTTCTTC. It codes for CASSPLSGGGRNEQFF.